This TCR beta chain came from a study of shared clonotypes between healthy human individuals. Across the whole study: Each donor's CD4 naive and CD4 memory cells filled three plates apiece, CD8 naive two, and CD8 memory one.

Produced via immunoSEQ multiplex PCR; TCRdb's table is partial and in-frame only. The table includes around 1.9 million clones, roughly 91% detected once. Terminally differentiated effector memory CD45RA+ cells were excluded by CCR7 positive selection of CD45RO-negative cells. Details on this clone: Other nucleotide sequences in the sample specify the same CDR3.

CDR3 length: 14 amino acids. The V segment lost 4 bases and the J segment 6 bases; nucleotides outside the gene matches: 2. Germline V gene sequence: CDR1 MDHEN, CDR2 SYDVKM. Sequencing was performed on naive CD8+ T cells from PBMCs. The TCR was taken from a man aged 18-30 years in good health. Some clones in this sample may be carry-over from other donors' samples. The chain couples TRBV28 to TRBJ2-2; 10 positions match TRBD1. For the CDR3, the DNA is TGTGCCAGCAGTTCGACAGGGGGCTCCGGGGAGCTGTTTTTT. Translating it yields CASSSTGGSGELFF.